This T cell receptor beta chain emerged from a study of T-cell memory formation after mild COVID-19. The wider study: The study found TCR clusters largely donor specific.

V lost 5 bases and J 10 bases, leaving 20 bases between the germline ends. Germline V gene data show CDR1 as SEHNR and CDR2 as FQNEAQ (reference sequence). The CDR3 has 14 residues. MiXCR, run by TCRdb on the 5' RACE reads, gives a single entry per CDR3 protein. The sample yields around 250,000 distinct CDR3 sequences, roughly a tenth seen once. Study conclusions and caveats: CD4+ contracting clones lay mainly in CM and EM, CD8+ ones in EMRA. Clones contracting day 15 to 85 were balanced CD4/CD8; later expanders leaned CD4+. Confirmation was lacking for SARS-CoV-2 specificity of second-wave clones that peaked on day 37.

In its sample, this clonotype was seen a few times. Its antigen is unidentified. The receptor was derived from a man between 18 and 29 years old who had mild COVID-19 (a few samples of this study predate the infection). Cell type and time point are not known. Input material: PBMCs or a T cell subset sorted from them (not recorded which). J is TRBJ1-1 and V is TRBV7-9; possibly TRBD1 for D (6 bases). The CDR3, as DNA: TGTGCCAGCAGCGCAGCGGGAGGGGGGAAAGGAGCTTTCTTT. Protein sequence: CASSAAGGGKGAFF.